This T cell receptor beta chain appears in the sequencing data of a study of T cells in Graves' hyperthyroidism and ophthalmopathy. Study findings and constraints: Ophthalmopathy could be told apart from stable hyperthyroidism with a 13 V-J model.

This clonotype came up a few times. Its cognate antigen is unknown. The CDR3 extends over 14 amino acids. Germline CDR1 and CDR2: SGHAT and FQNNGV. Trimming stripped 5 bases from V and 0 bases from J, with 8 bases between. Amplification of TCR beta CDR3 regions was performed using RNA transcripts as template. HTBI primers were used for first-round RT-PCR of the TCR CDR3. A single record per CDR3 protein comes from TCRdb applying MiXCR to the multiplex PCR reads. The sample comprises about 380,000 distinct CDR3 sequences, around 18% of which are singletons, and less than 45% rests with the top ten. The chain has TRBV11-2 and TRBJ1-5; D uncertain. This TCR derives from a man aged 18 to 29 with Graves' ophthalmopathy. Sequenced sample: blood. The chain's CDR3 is CASSRDYSNQPQHF. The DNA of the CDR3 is TGTGCCAGCAGCCGGGATTATAGCAATCAGCCCCAGCATTTT. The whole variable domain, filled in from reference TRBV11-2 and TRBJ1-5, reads EAGVAQSPRYKIIEKRQSVAFWCNPISGHATLYWYQQILGQGPKLLIQFQNNGVVDDSQLPKDRFSAERLKGVDSTLKIQPAKLEDSAVYLCASSRDYSNQPQHFGDGTRLSIL.